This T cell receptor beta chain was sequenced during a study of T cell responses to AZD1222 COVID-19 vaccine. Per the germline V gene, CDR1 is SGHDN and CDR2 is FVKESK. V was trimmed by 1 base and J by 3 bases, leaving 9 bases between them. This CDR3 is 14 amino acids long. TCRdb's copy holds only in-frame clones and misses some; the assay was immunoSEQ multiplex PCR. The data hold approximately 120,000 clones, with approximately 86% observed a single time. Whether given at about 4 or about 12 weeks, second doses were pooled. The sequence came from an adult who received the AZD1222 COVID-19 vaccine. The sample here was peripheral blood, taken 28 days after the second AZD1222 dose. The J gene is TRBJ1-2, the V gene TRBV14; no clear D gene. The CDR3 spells CASSQVASYYGYTF. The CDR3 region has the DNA TGTGCCAGCAGCCAAGTTGCCAGCTACTATGGCTACACCTTC.